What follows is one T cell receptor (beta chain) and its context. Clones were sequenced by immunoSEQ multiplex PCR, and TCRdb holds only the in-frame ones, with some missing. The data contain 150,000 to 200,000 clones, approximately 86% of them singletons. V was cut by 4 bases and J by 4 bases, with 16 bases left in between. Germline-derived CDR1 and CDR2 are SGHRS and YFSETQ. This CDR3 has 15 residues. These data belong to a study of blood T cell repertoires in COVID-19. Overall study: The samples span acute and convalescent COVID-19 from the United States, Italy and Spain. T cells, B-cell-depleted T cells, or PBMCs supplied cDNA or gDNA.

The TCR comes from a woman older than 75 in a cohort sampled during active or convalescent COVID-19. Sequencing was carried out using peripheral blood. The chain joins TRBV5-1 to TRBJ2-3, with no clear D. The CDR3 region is CASSIRPTVADTQYF. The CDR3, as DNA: TGCGCCAGCAGCATCCGTCCAACGGTTGCAGATACGCAGTATTTT. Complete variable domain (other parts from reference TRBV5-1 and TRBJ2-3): KAGVTQTPRYLIKTRGQQVTLSCSPISGHRSVSWYQQTPGQGLQFLFEYFSETQRNKGNFPGRFSGRQFSNSRSEMNVSTLELGDSALYLCASSIRPTVADTQYFGPGTRLTVL.